The 2 T cell receptor beta chains below all came from one sample that was sequenced in a study of radiation and T cells in renal cell carcinoma. Assay: immunoSEQ multiplex PCR; the TCRdb copy retains only in-frame clones and omits some. The sample carries 50,000 to 75,000 clones, 78% recorded once. The time point denotes: baseline pretreatment blood. Treatment in this sample: 15 Gy SBRT to primary tumor, nephrectomy 4 weeks later. This specimen consisted of blood, obtained from a patient whose treatment included radiotherapy and nephrectomy. The receptors were gathered from a man aged 60 to 69 with renal cell carcinoma.

This clone was seen once. The chain combines TRBV7-9 with TRBJ1-3, with D hard to call. The CDR3 is made up of 15 amino acids. V lost 1 base and J 7 bases, leaving 14 bases between the germline ends. Germline V CDR1 and CDR2: SEHNR, FQNEAQ (reference sequence). The CDR3 coding sequence is TGTGCCAGCAGCTTAGGAGGGAACTTTGGCAACACCATATATTTT. Translated, it gives CASSLGGNFGNTIYF.

This clone appeared a few times. The chain links TRBV19 to TRBJ2-5; 9 nucleotides align to TRBD1. Per the germline V gene, CDR1 is LNHDA and CDR2 is SQIVND (reference sequence). Trimming took 7 bases from V and 5 from J; bases not matched to a gene: 11. CDR3 size: 15 residues. The CDR3 sequence: CASKRADRGWETQYF. CDR3 in DNA: TGTGCCAGTAAAAGAGCAGACAGGGGGTGGGAGACCCAGTACTTC. Variable domain in full (rest from reference TRBV19 and TRBJ2-5): DGGITQSPKYLFRKEGQNVTLSCEQNLNHDAMYWYRQDPGQGLRLIYYSQIVNDFQKGDIAEGYSVSREKKESFPLTVTSAQKNPTAFYLCASKRADRGWETQYFGPGTRLLVL.